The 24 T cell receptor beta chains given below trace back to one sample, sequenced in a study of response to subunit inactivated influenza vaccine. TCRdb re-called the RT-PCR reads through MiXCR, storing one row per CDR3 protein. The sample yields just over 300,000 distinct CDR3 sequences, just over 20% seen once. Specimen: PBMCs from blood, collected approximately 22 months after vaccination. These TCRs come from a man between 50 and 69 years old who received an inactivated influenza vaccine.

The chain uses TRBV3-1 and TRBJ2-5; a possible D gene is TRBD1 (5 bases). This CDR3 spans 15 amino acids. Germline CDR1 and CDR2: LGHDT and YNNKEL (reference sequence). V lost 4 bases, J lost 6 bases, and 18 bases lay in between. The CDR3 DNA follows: TGTGCCAGCAGCCGACCGGCCATAAGGGGCAAGACCCAGTACTTC. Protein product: CASSRPAIRGKTQYF.

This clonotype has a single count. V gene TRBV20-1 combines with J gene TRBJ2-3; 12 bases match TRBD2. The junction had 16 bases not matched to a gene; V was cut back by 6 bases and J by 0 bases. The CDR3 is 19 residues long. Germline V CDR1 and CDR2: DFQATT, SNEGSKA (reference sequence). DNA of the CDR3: TGCAGTGCCCGTACCCTCCCGGGACTAGCGGGCAGTAGCACAGATACGCAGTATTTT. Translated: CSARTLPGLAGSSTDTQYF.

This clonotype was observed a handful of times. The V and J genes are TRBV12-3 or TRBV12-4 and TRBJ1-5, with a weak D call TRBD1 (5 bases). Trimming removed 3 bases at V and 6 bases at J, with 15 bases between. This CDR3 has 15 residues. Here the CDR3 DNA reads TGTGCCAGCAGTTTGCGAGGGGTGAACGGTCAGCCCCAGCATTTT. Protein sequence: CASSLRGVNGQPQHF.

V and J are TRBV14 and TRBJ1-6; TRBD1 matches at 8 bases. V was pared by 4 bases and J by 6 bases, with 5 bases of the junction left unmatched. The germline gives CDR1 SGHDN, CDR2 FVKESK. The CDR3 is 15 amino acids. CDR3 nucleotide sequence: TGTGCCAGCAGCCCCGGGACAGGACGTAATTCACCCCTCCACTTT. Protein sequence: CASSPGTGRNSPLHF. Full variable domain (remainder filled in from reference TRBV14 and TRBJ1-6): EAGVTQFPSHSVIEKGQTVTLRCDPISGHDNLYWYRRVMGKEIKFLLHFVKESKQDESGMPNNRFLAERTGGTYSTLKVQPAELEDSGVYFCASSPGTGRNSPLHFGNGTRLTVT.

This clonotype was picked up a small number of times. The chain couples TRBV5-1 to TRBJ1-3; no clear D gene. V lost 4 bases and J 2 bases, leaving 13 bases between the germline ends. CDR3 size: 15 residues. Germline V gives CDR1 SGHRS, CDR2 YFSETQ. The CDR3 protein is CASSPTVAAGNTIYF. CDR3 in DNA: TGCGCCAGCAGCCCGACCGTGGCAGCTGGAAACACCATATATTTT.

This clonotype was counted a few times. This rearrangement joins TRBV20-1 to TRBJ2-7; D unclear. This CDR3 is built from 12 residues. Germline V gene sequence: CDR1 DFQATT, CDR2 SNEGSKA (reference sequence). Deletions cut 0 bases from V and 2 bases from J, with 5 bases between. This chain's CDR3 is CSARDHPYEQYF. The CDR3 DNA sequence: TGCAGTGCTAGAGATCATCCCTACGAGCAGTACTTC.

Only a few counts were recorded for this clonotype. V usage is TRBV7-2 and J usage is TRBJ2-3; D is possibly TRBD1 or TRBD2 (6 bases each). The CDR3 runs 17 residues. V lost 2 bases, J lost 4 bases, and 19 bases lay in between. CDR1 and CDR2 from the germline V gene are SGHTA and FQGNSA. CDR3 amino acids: CASSLSFRGREADTQYF. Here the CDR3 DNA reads TGTGCCAGCAGCTTAAGTTTCCGGGGGCGCGAAGCAGATACGCAGTATTTT. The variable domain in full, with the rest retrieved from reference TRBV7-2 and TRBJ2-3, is GAGVSQSPSNKVTEKGKDVELRCDPISGHTALYWYRQSLGQGLEFLIYFQGNSAPDKSGLPSDRFSAERTGGSVSTLTIQRTQQEDSAVYLCASSLSFRGREADTQYFGPGTRLTVL.

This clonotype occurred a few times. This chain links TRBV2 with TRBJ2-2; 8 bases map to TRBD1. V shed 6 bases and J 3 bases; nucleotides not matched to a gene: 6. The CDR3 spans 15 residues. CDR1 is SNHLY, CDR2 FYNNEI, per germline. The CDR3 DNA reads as TGTGCCAGCAGACCGGGACAGGCCTACACCGGGGAGCTGTTTTTT. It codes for CASRPGQAYTGELFF.

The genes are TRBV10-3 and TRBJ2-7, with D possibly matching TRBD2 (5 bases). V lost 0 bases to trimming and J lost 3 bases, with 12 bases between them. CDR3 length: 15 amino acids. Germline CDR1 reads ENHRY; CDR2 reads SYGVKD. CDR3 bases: TGTGCCATCAGTGAGTCGAAAGGACTTAGCTACGAGCAGTACTTC. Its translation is CAISESKGLSYEQYF.

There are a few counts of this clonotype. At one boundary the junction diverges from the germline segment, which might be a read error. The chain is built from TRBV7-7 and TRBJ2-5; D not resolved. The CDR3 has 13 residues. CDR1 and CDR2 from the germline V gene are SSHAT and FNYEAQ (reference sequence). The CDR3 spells CASSFQIQETQYF. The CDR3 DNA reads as TGTGCTAGCAGCTTCCAAATACAAGAGACCCAGTACTTC.

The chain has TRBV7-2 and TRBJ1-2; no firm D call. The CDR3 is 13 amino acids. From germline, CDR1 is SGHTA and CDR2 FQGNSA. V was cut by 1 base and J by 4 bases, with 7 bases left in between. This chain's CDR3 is CASSLGFRYGYTF. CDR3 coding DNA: TGTGCCAGCAGCTTAGGGTTCCGCTATGGCTACACCTTC. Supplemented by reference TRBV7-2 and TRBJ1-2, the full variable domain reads GAGVSQSPSNKVTEKGKDVELRCDPISGHTALYWYRQSLGQGLEFLIYFQGNSAPDKSGLPSDRFSAERTGGSVSTLTIQRTQQEDSAVYLCASSLGFRYGYTFGSGTRLTVV.

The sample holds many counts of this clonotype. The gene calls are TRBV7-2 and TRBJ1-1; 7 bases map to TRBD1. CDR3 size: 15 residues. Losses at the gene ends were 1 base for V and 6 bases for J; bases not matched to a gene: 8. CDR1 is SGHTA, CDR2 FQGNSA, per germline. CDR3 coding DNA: TGTGCCAGCAGCTTAGAACGACAGGGTGGAGCTGAAGCTTTCTTT. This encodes CASSLERQGGAEAFF.

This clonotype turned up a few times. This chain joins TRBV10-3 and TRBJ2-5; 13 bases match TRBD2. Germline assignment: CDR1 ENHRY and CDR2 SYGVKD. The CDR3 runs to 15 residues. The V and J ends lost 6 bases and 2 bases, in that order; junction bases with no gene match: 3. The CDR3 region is CAIRGLAGTQETQYF. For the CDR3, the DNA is TGTGCCATCAGGGGACTAGCGGGGACTCAAGAGACCCAGTACTTC.

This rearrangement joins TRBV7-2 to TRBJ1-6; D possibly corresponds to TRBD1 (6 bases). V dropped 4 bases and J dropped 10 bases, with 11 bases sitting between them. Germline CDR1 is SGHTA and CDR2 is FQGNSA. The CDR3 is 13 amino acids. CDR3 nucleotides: TGTGCCAGCAGCTCCAGGGGTCCCTCACCCCTCCACTTT. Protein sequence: CASSSRGPSPLHF.

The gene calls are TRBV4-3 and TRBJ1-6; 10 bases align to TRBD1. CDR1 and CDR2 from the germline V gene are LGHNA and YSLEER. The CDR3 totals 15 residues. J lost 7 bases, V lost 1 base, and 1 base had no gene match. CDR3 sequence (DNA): TGCGCCAGCAGCCAAGGACAGGGGGCCAATTCACCCCTCCACTTT. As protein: CASSQGQGANSPLHF.

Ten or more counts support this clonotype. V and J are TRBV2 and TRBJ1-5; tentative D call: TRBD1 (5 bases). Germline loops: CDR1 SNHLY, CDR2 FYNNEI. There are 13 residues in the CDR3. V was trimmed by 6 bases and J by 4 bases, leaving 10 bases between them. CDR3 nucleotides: TGTGCCAGCAGCGGGACCGAGAATCAGCCCCAGCATTTT. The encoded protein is CASSGTENQPQHF.

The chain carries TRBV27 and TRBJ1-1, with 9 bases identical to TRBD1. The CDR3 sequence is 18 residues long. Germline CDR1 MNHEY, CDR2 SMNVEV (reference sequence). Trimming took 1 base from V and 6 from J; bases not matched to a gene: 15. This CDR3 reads CASSLYHPTGGPGPEAFF. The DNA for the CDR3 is TGTGCCAGCAGTTTATATCATCCGACAGGGGGGCCGGGGCCTGAAGCTTTCTTT.

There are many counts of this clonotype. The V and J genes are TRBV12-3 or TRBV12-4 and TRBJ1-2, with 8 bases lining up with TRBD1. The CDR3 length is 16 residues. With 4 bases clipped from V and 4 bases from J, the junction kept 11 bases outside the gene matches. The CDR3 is CASSSPLRGHFYGYTF. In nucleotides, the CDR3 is TGTGCCAGCAGTTCCCCTCTCAGGGGGCACTTCTATGGCTACACCTTC.

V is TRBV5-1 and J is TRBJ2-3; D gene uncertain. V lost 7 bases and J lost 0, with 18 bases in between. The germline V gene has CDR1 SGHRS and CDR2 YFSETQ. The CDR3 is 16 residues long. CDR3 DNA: TGCGCCAGCCGGCAGGAAGTCAGCTCGAGCACAGATACGCAGTATTTT. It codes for CASRQEVSSSTDTQYF.

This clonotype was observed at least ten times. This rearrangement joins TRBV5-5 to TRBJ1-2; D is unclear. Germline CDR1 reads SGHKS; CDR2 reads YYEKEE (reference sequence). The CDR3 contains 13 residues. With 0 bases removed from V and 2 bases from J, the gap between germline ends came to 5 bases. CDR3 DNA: TGTGCCAGCAGCTTGGAACAGAACTATGGCTACACCTTC. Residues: CASSLEQNYGYTF. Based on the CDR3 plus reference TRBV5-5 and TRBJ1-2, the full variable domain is DAGVTQSPTHLIKTRGQQVTLRCSPISGHKSVSWYQQVLGQGPQFIFQYYEKEERGRGNFPDRFSARQFPNYSSELNVNALLLGDSALYLCASSLEQNYGYTFGSGTRLTVV.

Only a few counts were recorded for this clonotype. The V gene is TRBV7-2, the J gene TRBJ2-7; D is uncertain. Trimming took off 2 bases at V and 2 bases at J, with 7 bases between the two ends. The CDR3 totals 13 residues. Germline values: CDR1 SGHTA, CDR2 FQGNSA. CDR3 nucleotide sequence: TGTGCCAGCAGCTTAACAGCAGCCTACGAGCAGTACTTC. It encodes CASSLTAAYEQYF.

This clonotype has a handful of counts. CDR3 protein: CASSLQAPGGSSYEQYF. In nucleotides, the CDR3 is TGCGCCAGCAGCCTACAAGCCCCGGGGGGGAGCTCCTACGAGCAGTACTTC. The chain joins TRBV5-1 to TRBJ2-7; 8 bases are shared with TRBD2. The CDR3 length is 17 residues. Germline loops: CDR1 SGHRS, CDR2 YFSETQ. The ends lost 4 bases at V and 0 bases at J; junction bases unmatched: 12.

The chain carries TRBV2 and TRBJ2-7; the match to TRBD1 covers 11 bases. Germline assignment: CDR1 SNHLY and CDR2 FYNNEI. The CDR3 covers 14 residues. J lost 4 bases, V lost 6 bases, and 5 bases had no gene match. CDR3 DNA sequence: TGTGCCAGCAGACCGGGACAGGGGGTTTACGAGCAGTACTTC. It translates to CASRPGQGVYEQYF. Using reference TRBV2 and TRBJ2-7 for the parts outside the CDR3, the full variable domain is EPEVTQTPSHQVTQMGQEVILRCVPISNHLYFYWYRQILGQKVEFLVSFYNNEISEKSEIFDDQFSVERPDGSNFTLKIRSTKLEDSAMYFCASRPGQGVYEQYFGPGTRLTVT.

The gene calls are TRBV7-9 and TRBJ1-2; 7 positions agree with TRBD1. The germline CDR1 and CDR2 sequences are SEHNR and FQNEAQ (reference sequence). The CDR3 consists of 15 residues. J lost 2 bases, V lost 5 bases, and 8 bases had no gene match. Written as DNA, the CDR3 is TGTGCCAGCAGCGGGGGCGGGACAGTAAACTATGGCTACACCTTC. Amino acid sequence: CASSGGGTVNYGYTF.